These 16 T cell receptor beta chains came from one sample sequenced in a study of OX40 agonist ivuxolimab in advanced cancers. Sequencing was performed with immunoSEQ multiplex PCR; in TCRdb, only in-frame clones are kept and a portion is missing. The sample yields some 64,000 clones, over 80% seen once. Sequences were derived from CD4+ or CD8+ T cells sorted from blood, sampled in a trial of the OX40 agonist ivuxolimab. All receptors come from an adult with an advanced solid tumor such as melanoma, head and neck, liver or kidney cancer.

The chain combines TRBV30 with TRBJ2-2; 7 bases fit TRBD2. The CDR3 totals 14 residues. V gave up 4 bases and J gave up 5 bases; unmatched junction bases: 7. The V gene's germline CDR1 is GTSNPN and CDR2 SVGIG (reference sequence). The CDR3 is CAWTGGSQTGELFF. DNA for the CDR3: TGTGCCTGGACGGGCGGGAGCCAGACCGGGGAGCTGTTTTTT.

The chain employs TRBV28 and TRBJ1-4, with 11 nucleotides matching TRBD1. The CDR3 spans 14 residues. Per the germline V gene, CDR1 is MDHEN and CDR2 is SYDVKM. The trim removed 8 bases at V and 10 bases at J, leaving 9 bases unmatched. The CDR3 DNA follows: TGTGCCAGCTGTGCCGGGACAGGGGGAGGAAAACTGTTTTTT. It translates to CASCAGTGGGKLFF.

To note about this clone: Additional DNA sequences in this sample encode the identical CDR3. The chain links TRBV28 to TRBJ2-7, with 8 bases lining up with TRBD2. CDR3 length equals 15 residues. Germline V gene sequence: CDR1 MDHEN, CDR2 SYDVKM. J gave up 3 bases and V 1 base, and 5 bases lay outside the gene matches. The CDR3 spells CASSLYRLAGYEQYF. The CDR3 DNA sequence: TGTGCCAGCAGTTTATATCGGCTAGCGGGCTACGAGCAGTACTTC.

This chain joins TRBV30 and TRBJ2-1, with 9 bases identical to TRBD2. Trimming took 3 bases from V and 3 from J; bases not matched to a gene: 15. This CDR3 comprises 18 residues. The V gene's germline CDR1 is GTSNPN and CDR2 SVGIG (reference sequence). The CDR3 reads CAWRDSQRGLADYNEQFF. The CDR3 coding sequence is TGTGCCTGGAGAGACAGTCAGCGGGGACTAGCAGACTACAATGAGCAGTTCTTC.

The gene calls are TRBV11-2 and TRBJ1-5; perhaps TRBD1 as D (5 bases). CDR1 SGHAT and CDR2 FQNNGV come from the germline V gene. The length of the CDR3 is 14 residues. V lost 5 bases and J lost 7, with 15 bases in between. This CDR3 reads CASSLSGGEQPQHF. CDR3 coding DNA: TGTGCCAGCAGCCTATCGGGGGGAGAACAGCCCCAGCATTTT.

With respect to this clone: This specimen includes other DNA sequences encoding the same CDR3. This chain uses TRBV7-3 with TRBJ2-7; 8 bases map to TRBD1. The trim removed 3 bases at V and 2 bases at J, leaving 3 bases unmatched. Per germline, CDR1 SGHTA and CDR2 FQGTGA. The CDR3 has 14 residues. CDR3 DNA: TGTGCCAGCAGCTTCGGACAGGGCCCCTACGAGCAGTACTTC. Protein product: CASSFGQGPYEQYF.

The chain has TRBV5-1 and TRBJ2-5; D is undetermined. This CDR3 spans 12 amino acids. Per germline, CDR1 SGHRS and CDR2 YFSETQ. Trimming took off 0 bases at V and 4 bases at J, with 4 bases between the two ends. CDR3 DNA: TGCGCCAGCAGCTTGGGTCGAGAGACCCAGTACTTC. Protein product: CASSLGRETQYF.

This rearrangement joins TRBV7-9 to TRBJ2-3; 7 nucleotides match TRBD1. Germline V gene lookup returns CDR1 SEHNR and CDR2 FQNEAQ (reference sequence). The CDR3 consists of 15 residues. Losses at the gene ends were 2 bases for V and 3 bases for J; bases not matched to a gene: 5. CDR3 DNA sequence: TGTGCCAGCAGCTTATCGTCCAGGGGGACAGATACGCAGTATTTT. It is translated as CASSLSSRGTDTQYF. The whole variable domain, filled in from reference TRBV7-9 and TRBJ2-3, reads DTGVSQNPRHKITKRGQNVTFRCDPISEHNRLYWYRQTLGQGPEFLTYFQNEAQLEKSRLLSDRFSAERPKGSFSTLEIQRTEQGDSAMYLCASSLSSRGTDTQYFGPGTRLTVL.

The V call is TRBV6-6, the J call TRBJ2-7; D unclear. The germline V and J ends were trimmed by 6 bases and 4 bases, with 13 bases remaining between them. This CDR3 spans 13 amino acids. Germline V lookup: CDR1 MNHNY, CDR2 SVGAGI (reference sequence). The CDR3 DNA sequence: TGTGCCAGCAGGCCGGGTATAGTTTACGAGCAGTACTTC. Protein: CASRPGIVYEQYF.

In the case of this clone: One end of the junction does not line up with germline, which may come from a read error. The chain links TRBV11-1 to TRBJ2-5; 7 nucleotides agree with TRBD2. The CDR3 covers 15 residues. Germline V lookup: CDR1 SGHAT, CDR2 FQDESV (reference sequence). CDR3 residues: CTSSLGGRHQETQYF. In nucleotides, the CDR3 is TGTACCAGCAGCTTAGGCGGGAGACACCAAGAGACCCAGTACTTC.

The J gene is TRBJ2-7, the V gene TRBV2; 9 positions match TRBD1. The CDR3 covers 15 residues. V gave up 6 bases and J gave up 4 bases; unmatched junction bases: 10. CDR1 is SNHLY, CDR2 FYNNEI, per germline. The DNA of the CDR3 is TGTGCCAGCAGGTATTTACAGGGGGCGTCGTACGAGCAGTACTTC. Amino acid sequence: CASRYLQGASYEQYF.

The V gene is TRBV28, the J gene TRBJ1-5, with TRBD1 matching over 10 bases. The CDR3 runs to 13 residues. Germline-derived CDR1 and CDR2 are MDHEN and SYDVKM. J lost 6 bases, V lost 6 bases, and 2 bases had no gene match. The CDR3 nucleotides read TGTGCCAGCAGCTGGACAGGGGGTCAGCCCCAGCATTTT. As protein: CASSWTGGQPQHF.

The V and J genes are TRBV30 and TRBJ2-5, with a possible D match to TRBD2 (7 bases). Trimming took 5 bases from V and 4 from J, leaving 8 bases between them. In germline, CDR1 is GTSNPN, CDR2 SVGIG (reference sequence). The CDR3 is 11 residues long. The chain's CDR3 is CAWGGAETQYF. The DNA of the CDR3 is TGTGCCTGGGGGGGGGCAGAGACCCAGTACTTC.

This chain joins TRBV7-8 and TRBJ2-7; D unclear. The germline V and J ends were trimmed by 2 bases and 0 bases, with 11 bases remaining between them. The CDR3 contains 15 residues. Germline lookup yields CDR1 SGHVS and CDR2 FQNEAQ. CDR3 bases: TGTGCCAGCAGCTTACTCCCAACGAGCTCCTACGAGCAGTACTTC. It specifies CASSLLPTSSYEQYF.

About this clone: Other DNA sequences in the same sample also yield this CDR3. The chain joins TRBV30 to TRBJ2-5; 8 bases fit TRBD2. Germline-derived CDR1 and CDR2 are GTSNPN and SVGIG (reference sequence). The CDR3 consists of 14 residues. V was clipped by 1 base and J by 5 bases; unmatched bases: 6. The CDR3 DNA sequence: TGTGCCTGGAGTGAGGGACTAGTGGGTGAGACCCAGTACTTC. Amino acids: CAWSEGLVGETQYF.

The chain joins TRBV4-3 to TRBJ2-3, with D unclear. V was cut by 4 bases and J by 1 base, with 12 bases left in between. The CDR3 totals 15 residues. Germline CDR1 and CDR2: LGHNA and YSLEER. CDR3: CASSRQLSGTDTQYF. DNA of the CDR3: TGCGCCAGCAGCCGACAATTGAGTGGCACAGATACGCAGTATTTT.